These 6 T cell receptor beta chains were sequenced from one sample in a study of early T cells in non-severe SARS-CoV-2 infection. TCRdb reanalysed the 5' RACE reads using MiXCR and keeps one entry per CDR3 protein. The profile shows 80,000 to 100,000 distinct CDR3 sequences, about 14% of them singletons. Sequencing used whole blood. The receptors shown here come from an adult who was a healthcare worker with PCR-confirmed SARS-CoV-2 infection or an uninfected control (not recorded which).

The table lists this clonotype with many counts. The chain combines TRBV29-1 with TRBJ1-2, with TRBD1 matching 8 bases. The V gene end was trimmed by 5 bases and the J gene end by 8 bases; junction bases not matched to a gene: 7. The CDR3 sequence is 12 residues long. Germline CDR1 reads SQVTM; CDR2 reads ANQGSEA. CDR3 bases: TGCAGCGTTACAGGGGGGATAGCCGGCTACACCTTC. This sequence encodes CSVTGGIAGYTF.

J is TRBJ2-2 and V is TRBV7-8, with a weak D call TRBD1 (5 bases). The germline gives CDR1 SGHVS, CDR2 FQNEAQ. The CDR3 has 14 residues. V was trimmed by 4 bases and J by 4 bases, leaving 10 bases between them. In nucleotides, the CDR3 is TGTGCCAGCAGCTCGACAGTATCCACCGGGGAGCTGTTTTTT. As protein: CASSSTVSTGELFF.

V gene TRBV9 combines with J gene TRBJ2-5; 9 bases are shared with TRBD1. This CDR3 spans 15 amino acids. The V gene's germline CDR1 is SGDLS and CDR2 YYNGEE. V was pared by 4 bases and J by 1 base, with 5 bases of the junction left unmatched. The CDR3 spells CASSSRTGVQETQYF. The CDR3 DNA is TGTGCCAGCAGCTCCCGGACAGGGGTCCAAGAGACCCAGTACTTC.

The V call is TRBV7-6, the J call TRBJ1-5; D ambiguous. The V gene's germline CDR1 is SGHVS and CDR2 FNYEAQ. Trimming shortened V by 5 bases and J by 7 bases, and 15 bases separated the two germline ends. CDR3 length: 14 residues. CDR3 sequence reads: CASSPDLGLQPQHF. The CDR3 nucleotides read TGTGCCAGCAGCCCCGACCTGGGGTTGCAGCCCCAGCATTTT.

This clonotype has just a few counts. This rearrangement joins TRBV10-3 to TRBJ2-3; tentatively, D is TRBD1 or TRBD2 (5 bases each). Trimming removed 4 bases from V and 3 bases from J, with 11 bases in between. Germline V gene lookup returns CDR1 ENHRY and CDR2 SYGVKD. This CDR3 has 14 amino acids. CDR3 sequence (DNA): TGTGCCATCAGTGGGGGGTCAGGGACAGATACGCAGTATTTT. This codes for CAISGGSGTDTQYF.

This clonotype showed up just a few times. The chain uses TRBV5-1 and TRBJ2-5; weak D call: TRBD2 (6 bases). The germline V gene encodes CDR1 SGHRS and CDR2 YFSETQ. The CDR3 consists of 14 residues. Trimming removed 0 bases at V and 4 bases at J, with 10 bases between. The CDR3 bases are TGCGCCAGCAGCTTGGAAGGGACTGCAGAGACCCAGTACTTC. Its protein product is CASSLEGTAETQYF.